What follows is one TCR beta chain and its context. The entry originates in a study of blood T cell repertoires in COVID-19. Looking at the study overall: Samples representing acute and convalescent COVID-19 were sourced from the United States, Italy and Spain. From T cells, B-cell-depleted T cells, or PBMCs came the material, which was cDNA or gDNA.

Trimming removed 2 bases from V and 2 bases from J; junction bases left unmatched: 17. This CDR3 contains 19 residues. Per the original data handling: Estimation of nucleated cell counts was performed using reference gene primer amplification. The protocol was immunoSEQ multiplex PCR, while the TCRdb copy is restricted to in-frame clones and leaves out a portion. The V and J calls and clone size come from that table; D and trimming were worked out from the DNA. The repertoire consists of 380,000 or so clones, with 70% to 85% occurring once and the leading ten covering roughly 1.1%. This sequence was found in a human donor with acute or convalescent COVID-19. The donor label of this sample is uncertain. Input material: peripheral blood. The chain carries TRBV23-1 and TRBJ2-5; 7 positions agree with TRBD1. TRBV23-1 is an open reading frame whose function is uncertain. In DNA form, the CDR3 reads TGCGCCAGCAGTCAAACAATTAGACAGGGTATAGTAAGACAAGAGACCCAGTACTTC. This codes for CASSQTIRQGIVRQETQYF.